Reported below is one TCR beta chain. Its antigen is not known. This sample is part of a study of T cell repertoires in cytomegalovirus infection. MiXCR, run by TCRdb on the reads, gives a single entry per CDR3 protein. Among approximately 910,000 distinct CDR3 sequences listed, 30% to 40% were seen once. Trimming cost V 5 bases and J 9 bases, with 16 bases left between them. Germline V CDR1 and CDR2: SGHTA, FQGNSA. The CDR3 spans 13 residues. This sequence joins TRBV7-2 and TRBJ1-1; tentative D call: TRBD1 (5 bases). The sequencing here drew on cultured CD8+ T cells from PBMCs, taken from culture after CMV antigen stimulation. This clonotype was obtained from a human donor in good health (CMV status not recorded). Some clones in this sample may be carry-over from other donors' samples. DNA for the CDR3: TGTGCCAGCAGCCCGAATCCGGGACGTCAAGCTTTCTTT. Its protein is CASSPNPGRQAFF.